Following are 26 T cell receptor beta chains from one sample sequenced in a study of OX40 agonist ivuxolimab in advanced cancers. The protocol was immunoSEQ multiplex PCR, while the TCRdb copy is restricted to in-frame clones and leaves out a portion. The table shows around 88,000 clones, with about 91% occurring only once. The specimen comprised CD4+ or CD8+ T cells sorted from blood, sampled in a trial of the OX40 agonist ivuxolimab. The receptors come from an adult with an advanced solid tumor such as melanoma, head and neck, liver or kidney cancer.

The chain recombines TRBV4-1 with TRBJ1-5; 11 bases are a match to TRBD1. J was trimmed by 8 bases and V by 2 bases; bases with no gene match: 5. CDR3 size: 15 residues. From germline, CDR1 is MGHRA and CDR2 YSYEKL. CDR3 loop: CASSQKDRGHEPQHF. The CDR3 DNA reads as TGCGCCAGCAGCCAAAAGGACAGGGGGCATGAGCCCCAGCATTTT.

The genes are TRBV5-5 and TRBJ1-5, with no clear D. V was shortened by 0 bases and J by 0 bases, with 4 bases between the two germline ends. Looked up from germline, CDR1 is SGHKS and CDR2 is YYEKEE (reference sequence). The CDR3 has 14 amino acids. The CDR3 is CASSLAYSNQPQHF. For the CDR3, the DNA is TGTGCCAGCAGCTTGGCTTATAGCAATCAGCCCCAGCATTTT.

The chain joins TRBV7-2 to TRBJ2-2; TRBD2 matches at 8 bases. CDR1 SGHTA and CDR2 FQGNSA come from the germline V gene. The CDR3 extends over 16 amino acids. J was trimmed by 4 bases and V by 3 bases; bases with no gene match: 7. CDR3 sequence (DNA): TGTGCCAGCAGCTTTAGTACTAGCGGTGTCACCGGGGAGCTGTTTTTT. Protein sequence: CASSFSTSGVTGELFF. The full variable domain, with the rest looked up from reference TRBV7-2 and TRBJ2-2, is GAGVSQSPSNKVTEKGKDVELRCDPISGHTALYWYRQSLGQGLEFLIYFQGNSAPDKSGLPSDRFSAERTGGSVSTLTIQRTQQEDSAVYLCASSFSTSGVTGELFFGEGSRLTVL.

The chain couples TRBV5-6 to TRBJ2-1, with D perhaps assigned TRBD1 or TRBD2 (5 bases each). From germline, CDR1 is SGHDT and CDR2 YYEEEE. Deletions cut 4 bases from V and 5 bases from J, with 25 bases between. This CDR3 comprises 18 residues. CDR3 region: CASSPLIAIGVGDNEQFF. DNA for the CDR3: TGTGCCAGCAGCCCTCTTATAGCGATCGGGGTGGGGGACAATGAGCAGTTCTTC.

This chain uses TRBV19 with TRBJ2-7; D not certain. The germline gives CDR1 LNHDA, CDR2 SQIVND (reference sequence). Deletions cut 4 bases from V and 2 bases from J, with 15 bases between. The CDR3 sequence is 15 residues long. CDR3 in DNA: TGTGCCAGTAGTACCTCCGCCCGCCTAGCCTACGAGCAGTACTTC. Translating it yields CASSTSARLAYEQYF.

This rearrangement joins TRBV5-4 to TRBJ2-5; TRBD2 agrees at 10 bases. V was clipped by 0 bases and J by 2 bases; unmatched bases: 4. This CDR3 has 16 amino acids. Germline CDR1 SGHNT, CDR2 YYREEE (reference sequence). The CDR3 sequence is CASSLGGSGGQETQYF. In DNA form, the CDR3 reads TGTGCCAGCAGCTTGGGAGGTAGCGGGGGGCAAGAGACCCAGTACTTC.

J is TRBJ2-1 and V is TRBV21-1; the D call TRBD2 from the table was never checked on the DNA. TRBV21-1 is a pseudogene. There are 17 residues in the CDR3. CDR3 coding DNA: TGTGCCAGCAGCAGAGGTCCGGGACTCCAGTCCTACAATGAGCAGTTCTTC. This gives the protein CASSRGPGLQSYNEQFF.

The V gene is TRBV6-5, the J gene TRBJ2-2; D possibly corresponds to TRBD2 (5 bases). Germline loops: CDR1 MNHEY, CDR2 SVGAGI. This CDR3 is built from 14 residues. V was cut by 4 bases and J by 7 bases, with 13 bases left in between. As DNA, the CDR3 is TGTGCCAGCAGTTTCGGGAATCTTGACGGGGAGCTGTTTTTT. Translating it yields CASSFGNLDGELFF.

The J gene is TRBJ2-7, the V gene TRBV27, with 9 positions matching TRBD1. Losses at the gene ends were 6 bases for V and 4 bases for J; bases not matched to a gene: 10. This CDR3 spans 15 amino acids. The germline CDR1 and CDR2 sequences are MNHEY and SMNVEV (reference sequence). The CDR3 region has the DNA TGTGCCAGCAGACTTAGAGACAGGGGGGGGTACGAGCAGTACTTC. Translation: CASRLRDRGGYEQYF.

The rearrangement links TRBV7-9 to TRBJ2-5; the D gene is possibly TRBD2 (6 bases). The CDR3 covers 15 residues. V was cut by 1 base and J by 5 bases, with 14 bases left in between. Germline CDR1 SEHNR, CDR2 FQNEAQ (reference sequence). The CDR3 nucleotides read TGTGCCAGCAGCTTAGGGGACTCGACCGGGGAGACCCAGTACTTC. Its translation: CASSLGDSTGETQYF.

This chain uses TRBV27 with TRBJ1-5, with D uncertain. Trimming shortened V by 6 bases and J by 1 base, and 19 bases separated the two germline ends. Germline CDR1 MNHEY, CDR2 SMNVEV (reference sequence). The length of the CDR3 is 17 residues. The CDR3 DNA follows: TGTGCCAGCAGCCAACAAGGGCCTTTTAGGAGCAATCAGCCCCAGCATTTT. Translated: CASSQQGPFRSNQPQHF.

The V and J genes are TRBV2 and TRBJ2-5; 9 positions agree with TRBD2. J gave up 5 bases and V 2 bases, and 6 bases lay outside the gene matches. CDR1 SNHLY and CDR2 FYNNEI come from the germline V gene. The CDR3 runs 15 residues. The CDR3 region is CASSERGLASETQYF. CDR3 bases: TGTGCCAGCAGTGAAAGGGGACTAGCAAGCGAGACCCAGTACTTC.

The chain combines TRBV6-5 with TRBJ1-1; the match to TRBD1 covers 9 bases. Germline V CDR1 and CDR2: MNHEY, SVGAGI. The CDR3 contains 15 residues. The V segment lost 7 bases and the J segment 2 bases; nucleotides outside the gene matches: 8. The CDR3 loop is CASKTQGQGNTEAFF. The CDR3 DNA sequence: TGTGCCAGCAAAACCCAGGGACAGGGTAACACTGAAGCTTTCTTT.

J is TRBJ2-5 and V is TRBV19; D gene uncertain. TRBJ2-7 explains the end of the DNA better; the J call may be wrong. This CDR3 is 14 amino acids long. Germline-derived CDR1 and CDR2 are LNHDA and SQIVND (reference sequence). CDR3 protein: CASMPSESSYEQYF. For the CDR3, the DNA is TGTGCCAGTATGCCCTCGGAAAGCTCCTACGAGCAGTACTTC.

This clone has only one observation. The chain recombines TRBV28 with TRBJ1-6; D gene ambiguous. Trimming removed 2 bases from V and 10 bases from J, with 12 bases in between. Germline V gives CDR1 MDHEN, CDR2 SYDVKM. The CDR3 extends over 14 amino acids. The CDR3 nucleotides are TGTGCCAGCAGTTTAATGGGCAGCGAATCACCCCTCCACTTT. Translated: CASSLMGSESPLHF. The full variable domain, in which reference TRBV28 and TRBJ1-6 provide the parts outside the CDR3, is DVKVTQSSRYLVKRTGEKVFLECVQDMDHENMFWYRQDPGLGLRLIYFSYDVKMKEKGDIPEGYSVSREKKERFSLILESASTNQTSMYLCASSLMGSESPLHFGNGTRLTVT.

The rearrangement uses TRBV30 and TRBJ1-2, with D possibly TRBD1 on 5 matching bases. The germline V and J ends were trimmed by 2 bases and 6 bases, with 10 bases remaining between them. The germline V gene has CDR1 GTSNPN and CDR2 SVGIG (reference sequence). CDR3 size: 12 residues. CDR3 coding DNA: TGTGCCTGGAGTCCAGGGAAAAATGGCTACACCTTC. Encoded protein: CAWSPGKNGYTF.

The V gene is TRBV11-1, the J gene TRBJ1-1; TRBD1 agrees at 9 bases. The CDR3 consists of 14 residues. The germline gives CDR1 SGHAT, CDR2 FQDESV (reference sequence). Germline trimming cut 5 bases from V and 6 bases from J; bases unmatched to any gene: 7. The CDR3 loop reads CASSPRGQGSEAFF. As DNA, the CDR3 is TGTGCCAGCAGCCCAAGGGGACAGGGCTCTGAAGCTTTCTTT.

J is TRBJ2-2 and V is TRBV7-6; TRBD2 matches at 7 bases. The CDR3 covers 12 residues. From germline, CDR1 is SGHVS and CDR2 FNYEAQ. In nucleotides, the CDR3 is TGTGCTACGACTAGCTCGGCCGGGGAGCTGTTTTTT. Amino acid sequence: CATTSSAGELFF.

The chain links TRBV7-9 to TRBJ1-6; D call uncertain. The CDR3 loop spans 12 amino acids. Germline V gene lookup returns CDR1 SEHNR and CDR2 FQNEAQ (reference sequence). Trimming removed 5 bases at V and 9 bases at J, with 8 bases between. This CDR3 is CASSLPPSPLHF. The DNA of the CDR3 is TGTGCCAGCAGCCTCCCCCCTTCACCCCTCCACTTT.

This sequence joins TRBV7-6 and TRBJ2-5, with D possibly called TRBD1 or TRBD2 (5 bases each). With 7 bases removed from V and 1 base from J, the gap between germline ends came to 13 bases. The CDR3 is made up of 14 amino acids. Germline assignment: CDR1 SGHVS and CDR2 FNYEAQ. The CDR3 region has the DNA TGTGCCAGCATCAGGGACGGATTCCAAGAGACCCAGTACTTC. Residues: CASIRDGFQETQYF.

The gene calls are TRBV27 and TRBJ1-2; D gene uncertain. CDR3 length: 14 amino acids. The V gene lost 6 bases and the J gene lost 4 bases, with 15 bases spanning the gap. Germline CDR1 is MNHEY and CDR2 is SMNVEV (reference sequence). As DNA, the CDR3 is TGTGCCAGCAGACCTTCTCGGGTGGTCTATGGCTACACCTTC. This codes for CASRPSRVVYGYTF.

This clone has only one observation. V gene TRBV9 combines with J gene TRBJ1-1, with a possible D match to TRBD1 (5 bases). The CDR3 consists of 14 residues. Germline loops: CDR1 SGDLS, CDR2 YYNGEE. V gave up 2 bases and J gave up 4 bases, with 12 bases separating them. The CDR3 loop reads CASSVDWRGTEAFF. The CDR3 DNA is TGTGCCAGCAGCGTCGACTGGAGGGGCACTGAAGCTTTCTTT.

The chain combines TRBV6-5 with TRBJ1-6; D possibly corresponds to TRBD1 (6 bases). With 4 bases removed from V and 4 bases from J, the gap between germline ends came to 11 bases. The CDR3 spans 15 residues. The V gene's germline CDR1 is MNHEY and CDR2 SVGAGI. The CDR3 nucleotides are TGTGCCAGCAGTTCCAGGACAGTGTATAATTCACCCCTCCACTTT. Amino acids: CASSSRTVYNSPLHF.

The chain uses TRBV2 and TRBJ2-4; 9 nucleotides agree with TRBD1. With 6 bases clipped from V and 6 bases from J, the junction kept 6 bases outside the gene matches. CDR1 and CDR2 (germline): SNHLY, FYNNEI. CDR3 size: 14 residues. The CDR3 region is CASSYRGQGNIQYF. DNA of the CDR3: TGTGCCAGCAGCTACCGGGGACAGGGAAACATTCAGTACTTC.

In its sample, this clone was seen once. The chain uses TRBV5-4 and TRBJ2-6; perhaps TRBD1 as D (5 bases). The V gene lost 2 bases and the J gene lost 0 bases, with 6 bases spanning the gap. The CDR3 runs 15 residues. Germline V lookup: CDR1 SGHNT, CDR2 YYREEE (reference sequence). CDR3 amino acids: CASSFGHSGANVLTF. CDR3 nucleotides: TGTGCCAGCAGCTTCGGACACTCTGGGGCCAACGTCCTGACTTTC.

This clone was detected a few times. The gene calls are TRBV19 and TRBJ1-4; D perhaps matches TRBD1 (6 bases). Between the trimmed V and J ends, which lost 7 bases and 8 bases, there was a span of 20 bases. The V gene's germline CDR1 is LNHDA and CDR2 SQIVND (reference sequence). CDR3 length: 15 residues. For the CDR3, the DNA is TGTGCCAGTACTCTAGGACAGCCAAAGGGGGAAAAACTGTTTTTT. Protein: CASTLGQPKGEKLFF.